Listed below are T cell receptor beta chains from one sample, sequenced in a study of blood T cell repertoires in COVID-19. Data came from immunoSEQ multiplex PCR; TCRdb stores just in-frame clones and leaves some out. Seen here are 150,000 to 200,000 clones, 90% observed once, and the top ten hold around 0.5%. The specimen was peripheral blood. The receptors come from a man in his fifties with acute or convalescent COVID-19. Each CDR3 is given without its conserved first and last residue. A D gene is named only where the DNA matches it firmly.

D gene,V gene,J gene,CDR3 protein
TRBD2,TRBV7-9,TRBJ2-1,ASSLRVLAGTYNEQF
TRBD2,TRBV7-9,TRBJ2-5,ASSSSGSGETQY
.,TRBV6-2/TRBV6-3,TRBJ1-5,ASSWAPHGGSNQPQH
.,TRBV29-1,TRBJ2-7,SVSPRGVYEQY
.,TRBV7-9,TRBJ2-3,ASSLTPTDTQY
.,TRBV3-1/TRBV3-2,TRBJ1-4,ASSQEWGGFGKLF
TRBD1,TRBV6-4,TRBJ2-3,ASSADRGSDTQY
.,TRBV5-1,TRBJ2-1,ASSLPGLRSYNEQF
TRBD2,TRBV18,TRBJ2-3,ASSQLSGRGDTQY
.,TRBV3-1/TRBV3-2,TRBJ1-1,ASSHERDTEAF
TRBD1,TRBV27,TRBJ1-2,ASSLSWGQLSGYT
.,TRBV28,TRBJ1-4,ASSGLGAGNEKLF
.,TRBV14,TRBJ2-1,ASSQEGPRLNEQF